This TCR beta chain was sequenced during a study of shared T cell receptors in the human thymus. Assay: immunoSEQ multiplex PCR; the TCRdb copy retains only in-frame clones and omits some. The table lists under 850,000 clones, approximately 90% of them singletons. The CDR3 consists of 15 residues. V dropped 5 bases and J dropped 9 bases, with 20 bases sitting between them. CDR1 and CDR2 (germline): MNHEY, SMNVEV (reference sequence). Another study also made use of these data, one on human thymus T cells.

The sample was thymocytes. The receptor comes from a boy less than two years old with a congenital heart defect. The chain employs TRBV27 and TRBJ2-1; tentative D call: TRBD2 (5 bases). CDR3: CASSDLAPRGPEQFF. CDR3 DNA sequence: TGTGCCAGCAGTGATCTAGCCCCGAGAGGTCCTGAGCAGTTCTTC.